This T cell receptor beta chain was recorded in a study of monozygotic twins with inflammatory bowel disease. The germline V gene has CDR1 SQVTM and CDR2 ANQGSEA. This CDR3 region has 14 residues. Reprocessing the 5' RACE reads, TCRdb reports a single entry for every CDR3 protein and omits DNA. The sample yields over 110,000 distinct CDR3 sequences, of which the top ten take up 2.4%. Sequencing used blood. The source is a human donor with ulcerative colitis or Crohn's disease, or a healthy co-twin of an affected twin (not recorded which). This sequence joins TRBV29-1 and TRBJ2-1; TCRdb lists TRBD1, though no DNA is available to test this call. This CDR3 is CSVLNRGTYNEQFF.